The 30 T cell receptor beta chains given below trace back to one sample, sequenced in a study of T cells in Graves' hyperthyroidism and ophthalmopathy. RNA transcripts gave rise to amplified TCR beta CDR3 regions. The study used the HTBI primer set for a first-round RT-PCR of the TCR CDR3. TCRdb fed the multiplex PCR reads into MiXCR, producing one record per CDR3 protein. The table lists under 400,000 distinct CDR3 sequences, around 20% of them singletons. Sequenced material: blood. These receptors were obtained from a woman aged 45-65 years with Graves' hyperthyroidism.

This clonotype was counted at least ten times. The rearrangement links TRBV5-1 to TRBJ2-3, with 7 positions matching TRBD1. This CDR3 contains 14 residues. The V gene end was trimmed by 6 bases and the J gene end by 0 bases; junction bases not matched to a gene: 4. CDR1 is SGHRS and CDR2 is YFSETQ in the germline V gene. The CDR3 DNA is TGCGCCAGCACTAGGGGGCCAAGCACAGATACGCAGTATTTT. It translates to CASTRGPSTDTQYF.

V usage is TRBV20-1 and J usage is TRBJ2-7; D unclear. CDR1 and CDR2 (germline): DFQATT, SNEGSKA (reference sequence). The CDR3 runs to 11 residues. The V end lost 6 bases, the J end lost 5 bases, and 11 bases lay between the germline ends. CDR3 DNA sequence: TGCAGTGCCCTAAGCCGGGACGAGCAGTACTTC. Encoded protein: CSALSRDEQYF.

This clonotype has just a few counts. The chain recombines TRBV28 with TRBJ1-5, with no clear D. Deletions cut 6 bases from V and 5 bases from J, with 20 bases between. Germline V CDR1 and CDR2: MDHEN, SYDVKM. The CDR3 runs to 16 residues. CDR3 sequence: CASRLSGPADYQPQHF. The CDR3 coding sequence is TGTGCCAGCAGGCTGTCCGGGCCTGCGGACTATCAGCCCCAGCATTTT.

This clonotype has at least ten counts. The chain uses TRBV24-1 and TRBJ1-2; 7 nucleotides align to TRBD1. The CDR3 runs 12 residues. V gave up 10 bases and J gave up 5 bases; unmatched junction bases: 6. Germline V gives CDR1 KGHDR, CDR2 SFDVKD. CDR3 protein: CATEDRIYGYTF. CDR3 DNA: TGTGCCACAGAGGACAGGATATATGGCTACACCTTC.

This clonotype appeared many times. This chain joins TRBV28 and TRBJ2-7; 7 positions match TRBD2. This CDR3 has 14 residues. With V trimmed by 8 bases and J by 3 bases, 10 bases remained unmatched. The germline CDR1 and CDR2 sequences are MDHEN and SYDVKM. The CDR3, as DNA: TGTGCCAGCCGGGAGGCTTATCGAGACTACGAGCAGTACTTC. Translating it yields CASREAYRDYEQYF. Using reference TRBV28 and TRBJ2-7 for the parts outside the CDR3, the full variable domain is DVKVTQSSRYLVKRTGEKVFLECVQDMDHENMFWYRQDPGLGLRLIYFSYDVKMKEKGDIPEGYSVSREKKERFSLILESASTNQTSMYLCASREAYRDYEQYFGPGTRLTVT.

This clonotype was seen repeatedly, ten times or more. The J gene is TRBJ1-4, the V gene TRBV12-3 or TRBV12-4, with no clear D. V was clipped by 2 bases and J by 8 bases, with 3 bases between them. The CDR3 spans 11 residues. The CDR3 DNA follows: TGTGCCAGCAGTTTAACAGAAAAACTGTTTTTT. Amino acid sequence: CASSLTEKLFF.

The CDR3 is CATSRDARAVDGYTF. The CDR3, as DNA: TGTGCCACCAGCAGAGATGCACGGGCTGTGGATGGCTACACCTTC. The chain joins TRBV15 to TRBJ1-2; no reliable D call. The V gene's germline CDR1 is LNHNV and CDR2 YYDKDF (reference sequence). V was pared by 0 bases and J by 6 bases, with 14 bases between. The CDR3 covers 15 residues.

This clonotype was observed once. This clone may be a read error of a much larger clone one base away. V gene TRBV2 combines with J gene TRBJ1-5, with a possible D match to TRBD1 (6 bases). The germline V and J ends were trimmed by 10 bases and 5 bases, with 21 bases remaining between them. This CDR3 contains 15 residues. The V gene's germline CDR1 is SNHLY and CDR2 FYNNEI. CDR3 protein: CANTPGRGGDQPQHF. The CDR3, as DNA: TGTGCCAACACCCCCGGCAGGGGCGGCGATCAGCCCCAGCATTTT. The variable domain in full, completed from reference TRBV2 and TRBJ1-5, reads EPEVTQTPSHQVTQMGQEVILRCVPISNHLYFYWYRQILGQKVEFLVSFYNNEISEKSEIFDDQFSVERPDGSNFTLKIRSTKLEDSAMYFCANTPGRGGDQPQHFGDGTRLSIL.

This clonotype was picked up many times. V gene TRBV20-1 combines with J gene TRBJ2-7; no clear D. Germline V CDR1 and CDR2: DFQATT, SNEGSKA (reference sequence). This CDR3 region has 13 residues. Trimming removed 1 base at V and 1 base at J, with 8 bases between. The chain's CDR3 is CSARGDVSYEQYF. The CDR3 DNA reads as TGCAGTGCTAGAGGTGATGTGTCCTACGAGCAGTACTTC.

The V and J genes are TRBV19 and TRBJ1-2, with 9 positions matching TRBD1. The CDR3 sequence is 17 residues long. V shed 4 bases, J shed 7 bases, and the junction held 16 bases outside the gene matches. Per the germline V gene, CDR1 is LNHDA and CDR2 is SQIVND (reference sequence). The CDR3 DNA reads as TGTGCCAGTAGTAATCGGGACAGGGATTTGACGATAAGTGGCTACACCTTC. Translating gives CASSNRDRDLTISGYTF.

This clonotype was seen ten or more times. The chain is built from TRBV5-1 and TRBJ1-1, with a tentative D call TRBD1 (5 bases). V lost 0 bases to trimming and J lost 2 bases, with 11 bases between them. Germline lookup yields CDR1 SGHRS and CDR2 YFSETQ. This CDR3 has 15 residues. The DNA of the CDR3 is TGCGCCAGCAGCTTGGACCGGGGGAGAAACACTGAAGCTTTCTTT. This encodes CASSLDRGRNTEAFF.

This chain joins TRBV5-1 and TRBJ2-2, with 10 bases matching TRBD2. This CDR3 spans 17 amino acids. Germline CDR1 SGHRS, CDR2 YFSETQ. The trim removed 3 bases at V and 4 bases at J, leaving 9 bases unmatched. CDR3 DNA sequence: TGCGCCAGCAGCTACTACGGGGCTAGCGGGAGCACCGGGGAGCTGTTTTTT. The encoded protein is CASSYYGASGSTGELFF.

At least ten counts were recorded for this clonotype. The rearrangement joins TRBV12-3 or TRBV12-4 to TRBJ2-2; 11 bases are a match to TRBD2. CDR3 size: 15 residues. V gave up 3 bases and J gave up 6 bases; unmatched junction bases: 3. In DNA form, the CDR3 reads TGTGCCAGCAGTTTTCTAGCGGGAGGCGCCGGGGAGCTGTTTTTT. Amino acids: CASSFLAGGAGELFF.

The chain joins TRBV10-2 to TRBJ2-2; TRBD1 aligns across 10 bases. J gave up 7 bases and V 6 bases, and 8 bases lay outside the gene matches. CDR1 is WSHSY, CDR2 SAAADI, per germline. This CDR3 comprises 15 residues. The CDR3 spells CASRGDRGSFGELFF. CDR3 nucleotide sequence: TGCGCCAGCAGGGGGGACAGGGGTTCTTTCGGGGAGCTGTTTTTT.

This clonotype was picked up many times. The junction departs from the called germline gene at one end, perhaps through a read error. The chain has TRBV11-2 and TRBJ2-7, with a weak D call TRBD2 (5 bases). Germline V gene lookup returns CDR1 SGHAT and CDR2 FQNNGV. This CDR3 is built from 15 residues. CDR3 in amino acids: CASSLELASSHEQYF. As DNA, the CDR3 is TGTGCCAGCAGCTTAGAGCTAGCTTCCTCCCACGAGCAGTACTTC.

This clonotype has ten or more counts. The chain combines TRBV6-1 with TRBJ2-3, with a weak D call TRBD2 (5 bases). CDR1 and CDR2 from the germline V gene are MNHNS and SASEGT. This CDR3 spans 14 amino acids. Trimming took off 6 bases at V and 6 bases at J, with 16 bases between the two ends. The CDR3 loop is CASRPPLEGDTQYF. CDR3 DNA sequence: TGTGCCAGCAGGCCACCTCTAGAGGGTGATACGCAGTATTTT.

This clonotype was observed a handful of times. V gene TRBV6-1 combines with J gene TRBJ1-5; TRBD1 matches at 7 bases. Trimming at V came to 6 bases and at J to 4 bases, leaving 6 bases not matched to a gene. The CDR3 totals 14 residues. CDR1 and CDR2 from the germline V gene are MNHNS and SASEGT. The CDR3 loop is CASRKTGTNQPQHF. In DNA form, the CDR3 reads TGTGCCAGCAGGAAGACAGGGACTAATCAGCCCCAGCATTTT.

There are many counts of this clonotype. This chain joins TRBV10-2 and TRBJ1-5, with TRBD1 matching 8 bases. From germline, CDR1 is WSHSY and CDR2 SAAADI. V trimming: 6 bases; J trimming: 7 bases; junction bases outside the gene matches: 11. The CDR3 extends over 15 amino acids. CDR3 in amino acids: CASSPPGTGGQPQHF. CDR3 nucleotides: TGCGCCAGCAGCCCCCCGGGGACAGGTGGACAGCCCCAGCATTTT.

Ten or more counts support this clonotype. The chain employs TRBV20-1 and TRBJ2-5; 10 nucleotides align to TRBD2. V dropped 6 bases and J dropped 3; count of bases not matched to a gene: 13. The CDR3 extends over 16 amino acids. Germline V gene data show CDR1 as DFQATT and CDR2 as SNEGSKA (reference sequence). The CDR3 coding sequence is TGCAGTGCGAGAAACCGGGTGCTAGCGGGAGAAGAGACCCAGTACTTC. This encodes CSARNRVLAGEETQYF.

This clonotype was counted at least ten times. The V call is TRBV15, the J call TRBJ1-5, with no clear D. The CDR3 has 13 residues. Trimming took off 4 bases at V and 11 bases at J, with 15 bases between the two ends. The germline CDR1 and CDR2 sequences are LNHNV and YYDKDF (reference sequence). CDR3: CATSKGPGFAQHF. The CDR3 nucleotides are TGTGCCACCAGCAAAGGGCCTGGGTTTGCCCAGCATTTT.

V is TRBV6-1 and J is TRBJ1-1, with 7 bases matching TRBD1. This CDR3 comprises 13 residues. Trimming at V came to 6 bases and at J to 3 bases, leaving 4 bases not matched to a gene. CDR1 is MNHNS, CDR2 SASEGT, per germline. CDR3 sequence: CASRDTGDTEAFF. CDR3 nucleotide sequence: TGTGCCAGCAGAGATACAGGGGACACTGAAGCTTTCTTT.

This clonotype was recorded at least ten times. V usage is TRBV6-1 and J usage is TRBJ2-3, with 11 bases matching TRBD2. J was trimmed by 2 bases and V by 4 bases; bases with no gene match: 5. In germline, CDR1 is MNHNS, CDR2 SASEGT. The CDR3 is 16 residues long. The CDR3 loop is CASSATSGGFTDTQYF. In DNA, the CDR3 is TGTGCCAGCAGTGCCACTAGCGGGGGATTCACAGATACGCAGTATTTT.

This chain links TRBV9 with TRBJ2-5, with D perhaps matching TRBD1 (6 bases). This CDR3 is built from 15 residues. Germline CDR1 and CDR2: SGDLS and YYNGEE. V shed 3 bases and J shed 2 bases, with 14 bases lying between them. CDR3 coding DNA: TGTGCCAGCAGCGCAGTTGGAGGACAGCAAGAGACCCAGTACTTC. It encodes CASSAVGGQQETQYF.

This clonotype was counted ten times or more. The genes are TRBV2 and TRBJ1-5; D might be TRBD1 (5 bases). CDR1 is SNHLY, CDR2 FYNNEI, per germline. V lost 6 bases and J 6 bases, leaving 18 bases between the germline ends. The CDR3 totals 15 residues. For the CDR3, the DNA is TGTGCCAGCAGCGAGGACACGGAATATGTTCAGCCCCAGCATTTT. Protein: CASSEDTEYVQPQHF.

V is TRBV20-1 and J is TRBJ2-5; 10 positions agree with TRBD1. The V segment lost 3 bases and the J segment 5 bases; nucleotides outside the gene matches: 6. Germline V gene data show CDR1 as DFQATT and CDR2 as SNEGSKA (reference sequence). This CDR3 is built from 14 residues. CDR3 residues: CSARPGTGVETQYF. The CDR3 DNA sequence: TGCAGTGCTAGGCCCGGGACAGGGGTTGAGACCCAGTACTTC.

The CDR3 region is CSARRPGTAHYNSPLHF. CDR3 bases: TGCAGTGCTAGGAGGCCCGGGACAGCGCACTATAATTCACCCCTCCACTTT. The rearrangement uses TRBV20-1 and TRBJ1-6; 7 bases match TRBD1. The CDR3 is 17 amino acids. Germline V CDR1 and CDR2: DFQATT, SNEGSKA (reference sequence). V lost 3 bases, J lost 3 bases, and 11 bases stayed unmatched.

This clonotype was detected ten times or more. The chain has TRBV2 and TRBJ2-1, with 10 bases fitting TRBD1. V was pared by 4 bases and J by 8 bases, with 8 bases of the junction left unmatched. The germline V gene has CDR1 SNHLY and CDR2 FYNNEI. CDR3 size: 15 residues. The CDR3 DNA is TGTGCCAGCAGTGCCTCCCTGACAGGGGGCGATGAGCAGTTCTTC. Its translation is CASSASLTGGDEQFF.

This clonotype has a handful of counts. CDR3 loop: CASSPTSQGIQYF. CDR3 nucleotides: TGTGCCAGCAGTCCGACTAGCCAGGGCATTCAGTACTTC. The rearrangement joins TRBV27 to TRBJ2-4, with 7 bases aligning to TRBD2. This CDR3 has 13 residues. The junction had 7 bases not matched to a gene; V was cut back by 5 bases and J by 9 bases. CDR1 is MNHEY and CDR2 is SMNVEV in the germline V gene (reference sequence).

This chain uses TRBV6-2 or TRBV6-3 with TRBJ2-1; 9 nucleotides agree with TRBD2. Trimming at V came to 6 bases and at J to 6 bases, leaving 9 bases not matched to a gene. The CDR3 is 15 amino acids. Germline V CDR1 and CDR2: MNHEY, SVGEGT. The CDR3 is CASRNSGRGTNEQFF. The DNA of the CDR3 is TGTGCCAGCAGGAATAGCGGGAGAGGGACCAATGAGCAGTTCTTC.

This clonotype was observed many times. This chain joins TRBV18 and TRBJ2-3, with D perhaps being TRBD1 or TRBD2 (5 bases each). Between the trimmed V and J ends, which lost 3 bases and 2 bases, there was a span of 12 bases. CDR1 and CDR2 (germline): KGHSH, LQKENI. The length of the CDR3 is 15 residues. CDR3 sequence (DNA): TGTGCCAGCTCACCGGGACGTCTGAACACAGATACGCAGTATTTT. Its translation is CASSPGRLNTDTQYF.